One T cell receptor (beta chain) is described in this entry. Antigen unknown. Trimming removed 0 bases at V and 6 bases at J, with 13 bases between. Per germline, CDR1 SGDLS and CDR2 YYNGEE. The CDR3 consists of 15 residues. The data are from a study of CD8 T cells in Susac syndrome. Random-hexamer reverse transcription was applied to roughly 0.5 to 1 ug RNA. Amplification of TCR beta CDR3 across 54 Vbeta and 13 Jbeta was performed with immunoSEQ multiplex PCR. Each CDR3 protein is one row after TCRdb ran MiXCR on the immunoSEQ multiplex PCR reads. Of about 110,000 distinct CDR3 sequences in the sample, around 94% are singletons; the top ten hold about 0.42%. Study-level findings and limits: In TEMRA cells and active patients, CD8+ clonal expansion in Susac reached its peak. The study recognized that its TCR sequencing and HLA analysis covered a relatively small number of individuals. Susac-specific public clones found in total CD8+ repertoires numbered sixteen, and those in CD8+ TEMRA repertoires numbered 4 to 6.

The sequence derives from a human donor with Susac syndrome. Input material: CD8+ T cells from PBMCs. The chain is built from TRBV9 and TRBJ2-1; D perhaps matches TRBD2 (6 bases). The CDR3 nucleotides read TGTGCCAGCAGCGTAGCTGGGGGGTATAGCAATGAGCAGTTCTTC. It yields the protein CASSVAGGYSNEQFF.